This T cell receptor beta chain was retrieved from a study of neurological immune-mediated disorders. cDNA synthesis was performed by 5'RACE with 10-nucleotide random UMIs. TCRdb fed the 5' RACE reads into MiXCR, producing one record per CDR3 protein. The data contain more than 75,000 distinct CDR3 sequences, approximately 4.6% of them singletons. This clonotype was seen at least ten times. Its antigen is undetermined. Between the trimmed V and J ends, which lost 4 bases and 0 bases, there was a span of 12 bases. CDR3 length equals 15 residues. Germline values: CDR1 ENHRY, CDR2 SYGVKD. Stated time point: longitudinal time-point 3. Where libraries were unsorted, they were derived from 2 million PBMCs stored at -80 degrees C. Overall study findings and caveats: Expanded clones shared no identical CDR3 amino acid sequences across subjects, which suggested private TCR-beta repertoires in all groups.

The V gene is TRBV10-3, the J gene TRBJ1-1; D gene unclear. The material sequenced was PBMCs. This clonotype originated in a woman between 55 and 75 years old with multiple sclerosis. The CDR3 nucleotides are TGTGCCATCAGTGCGAACAGCCTCATGAACACTGAAGCTTTCTTT. Translation gives CAISANSLMNTEAFF.